This T cell receptor beta chain was identified in a study of blood T cell repertoires in COVID-19. Study background: Sites across the United States, Italy and Spain contributed samples from acute and convalescent COVID-19. The analysed material was cDNA or gDNA that came from T cells, B-cell-depleted T cells, or PBMCs.

V was cut by 6 bases and J by 7 bases, with 9 bases left in between. The CDR3 consists of 12 residues. Here immunoSEQ multiplex PCR was the method, and the copy in TCRdb shows in-frame clones only, minus some. This repertoire shows fewer than 300,000 clones, less than 90% found once; its top ten account for 9.5% to 15%. Sequencing input: peripheral blood. The chain employs TRBV12-3 or TRBV12-4 and TRBJ2-2; D may be TRBD1 (6 bases). The TCR was taken from a woman in her 30s with COVID-19, enrolled during active disease. CDR3 region: CASRGANGELFF. CDR3 DNA sequence: TGTGCCAGCAGGGGGGCGAACGGGGAGCTGTTTTTT.